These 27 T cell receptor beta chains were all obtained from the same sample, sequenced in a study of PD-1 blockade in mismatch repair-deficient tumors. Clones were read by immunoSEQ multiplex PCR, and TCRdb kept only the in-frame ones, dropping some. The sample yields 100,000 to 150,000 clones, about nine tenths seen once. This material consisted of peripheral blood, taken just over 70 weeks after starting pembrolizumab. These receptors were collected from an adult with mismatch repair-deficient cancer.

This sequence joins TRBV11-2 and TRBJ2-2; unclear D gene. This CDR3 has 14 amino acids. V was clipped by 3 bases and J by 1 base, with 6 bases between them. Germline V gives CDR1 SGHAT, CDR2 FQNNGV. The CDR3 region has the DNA TGTGCCAGCAGCTTGACGGTGAACACCGGGGAGCTGTTTTTT. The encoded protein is CASSLTVNTGELFF.

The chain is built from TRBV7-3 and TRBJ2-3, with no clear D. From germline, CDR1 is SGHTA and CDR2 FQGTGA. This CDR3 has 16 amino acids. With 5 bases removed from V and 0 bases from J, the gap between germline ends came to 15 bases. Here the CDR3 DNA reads TGTGCCAGCAGCCCAAAGGGCCGAACTAGCACAGATACGCAGTATTTT. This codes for CASSPKGRTSTDTQYF.

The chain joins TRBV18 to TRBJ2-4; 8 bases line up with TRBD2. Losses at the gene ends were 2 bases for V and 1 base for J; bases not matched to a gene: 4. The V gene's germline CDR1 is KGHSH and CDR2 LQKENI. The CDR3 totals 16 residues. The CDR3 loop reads CASSPGPGGAKNIQYF. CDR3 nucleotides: TGTGCCAGCTCACCAGGTCCGGGGGGGGCCAAAAACATTCAGTACTTC.

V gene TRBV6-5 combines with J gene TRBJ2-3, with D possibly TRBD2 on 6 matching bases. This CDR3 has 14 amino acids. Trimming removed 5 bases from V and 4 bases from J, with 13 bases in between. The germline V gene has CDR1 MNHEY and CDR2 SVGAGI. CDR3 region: CASSNNRRADTQYF. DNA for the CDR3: TGTGCCAGCAGTAACAATAGGAGGGCAGATACGCAGTATTTT.

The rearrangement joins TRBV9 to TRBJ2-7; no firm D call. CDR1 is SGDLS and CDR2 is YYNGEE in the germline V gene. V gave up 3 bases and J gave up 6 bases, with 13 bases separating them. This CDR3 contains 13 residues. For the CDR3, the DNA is TGTGCCAGCAGCGCCTCGTTCCAGTCCGAGCAGTACTTC. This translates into CASSASFQSEQYF.

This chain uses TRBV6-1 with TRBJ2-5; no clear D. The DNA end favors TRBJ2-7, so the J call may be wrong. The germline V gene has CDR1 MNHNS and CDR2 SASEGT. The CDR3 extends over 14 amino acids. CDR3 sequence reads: CASSEDGSVYEQYF. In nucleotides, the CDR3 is TGTGCCAGCAGTGAAGACGGATCCGTTTACGAGCAGTACTTC.

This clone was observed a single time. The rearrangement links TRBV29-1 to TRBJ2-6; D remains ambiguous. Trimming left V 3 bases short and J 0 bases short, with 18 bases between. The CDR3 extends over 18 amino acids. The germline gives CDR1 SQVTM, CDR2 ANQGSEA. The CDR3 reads CSVEDPQTRNSGANVLTF. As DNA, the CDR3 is TGCAGCGTTGAGGATCCTCAGACACGAAACTCTGGGGCCAACGTCCTGACTTTC.

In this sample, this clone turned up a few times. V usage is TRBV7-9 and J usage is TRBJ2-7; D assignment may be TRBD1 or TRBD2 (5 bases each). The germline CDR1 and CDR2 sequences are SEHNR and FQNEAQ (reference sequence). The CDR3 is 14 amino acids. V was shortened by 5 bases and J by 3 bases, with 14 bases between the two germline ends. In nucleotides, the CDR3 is TGTGCCAGCAGCCTAAGTGGGGGTCACTACGAGCAGTACTTC. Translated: CASSLSGGHYEQYF.

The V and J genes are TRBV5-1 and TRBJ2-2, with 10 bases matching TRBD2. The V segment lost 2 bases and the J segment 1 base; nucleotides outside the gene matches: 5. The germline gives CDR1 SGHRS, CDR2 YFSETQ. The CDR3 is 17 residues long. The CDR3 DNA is TGCGCCAGCAGCTTTATAGGACTAGCGGAGAACACCGGGGAGCTGTTTTTT. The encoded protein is CASSFIGLAENTGELFF.

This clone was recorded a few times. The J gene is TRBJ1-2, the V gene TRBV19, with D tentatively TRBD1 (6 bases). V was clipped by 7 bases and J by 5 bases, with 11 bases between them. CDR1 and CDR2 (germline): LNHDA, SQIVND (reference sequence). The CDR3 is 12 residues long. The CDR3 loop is CASTVTGYGYTF. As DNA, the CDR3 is TGTGCCAGTACCGTGACAGGATATGGCTACACCTTC.

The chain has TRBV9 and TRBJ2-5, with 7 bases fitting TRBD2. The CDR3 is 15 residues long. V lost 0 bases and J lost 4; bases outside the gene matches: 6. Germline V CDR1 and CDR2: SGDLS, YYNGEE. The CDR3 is CASSVAASGRETQYF. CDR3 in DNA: TGTGCCAGCAGCGTAGCCGCTAGCGGCCGAGAGACCCAGTACTTC.

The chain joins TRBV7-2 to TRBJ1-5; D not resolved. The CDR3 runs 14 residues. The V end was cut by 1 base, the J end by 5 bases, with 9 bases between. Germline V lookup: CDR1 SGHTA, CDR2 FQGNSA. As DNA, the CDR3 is TGTGCCAGCAGCTTAGTTCTGGGAGATCAGCCCCAGCATTTT. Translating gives CASSLVLGDQPQHF. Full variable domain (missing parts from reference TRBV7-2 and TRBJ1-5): GAGVSQSPSNKVTEKGKDVELRCDPISGHTALYWYRQSLGQGLEFLIYFQGNSAPDKSGLPSDRFSAERTGGSVSTLTIQRTQQEDSAVYLCASSLVLGDQPQHFGDGTRLSIL.

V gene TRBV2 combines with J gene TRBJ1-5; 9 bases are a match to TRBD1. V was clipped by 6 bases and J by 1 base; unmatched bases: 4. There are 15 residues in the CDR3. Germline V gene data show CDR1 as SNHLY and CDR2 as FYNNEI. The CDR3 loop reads CASRAGTGSNQPQHF. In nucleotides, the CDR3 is TGTGCCAGCAGGGCCGGGACAGGGAGCAATCAGCCCCAGCATTTT.

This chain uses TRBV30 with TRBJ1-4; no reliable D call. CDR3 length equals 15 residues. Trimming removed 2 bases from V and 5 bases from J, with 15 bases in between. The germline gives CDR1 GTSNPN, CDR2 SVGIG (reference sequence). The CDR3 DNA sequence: TGTGCCTGGAGTTTTACAGAGGGCCCGAATGAAAAACTGTTTTTT. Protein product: CAWSFTEGPNEKLFF.

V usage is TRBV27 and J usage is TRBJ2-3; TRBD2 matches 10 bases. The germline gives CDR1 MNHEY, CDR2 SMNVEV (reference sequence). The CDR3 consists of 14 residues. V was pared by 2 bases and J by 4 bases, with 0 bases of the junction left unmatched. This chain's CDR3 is CASSLLAGADTQYF. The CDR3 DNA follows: TGTGCCAGCAGTTTACTAGCGGGAGCAGATACGCAGTATTTT.

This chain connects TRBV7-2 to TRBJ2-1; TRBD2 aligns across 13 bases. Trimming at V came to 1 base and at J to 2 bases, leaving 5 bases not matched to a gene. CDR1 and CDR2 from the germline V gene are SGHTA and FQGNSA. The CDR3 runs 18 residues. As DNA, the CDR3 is TGTGCCAGCAGCTTAGTCATAGGACTAGCGGGAGCCTACAATGAGCAGTTCTTC. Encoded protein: CASSLVIGLAGAYNEQFF.

This CDR3 reads CASSSRQTYEQYF. The CDR3 nucleotides read TGTGCCAGCAGTTCTCGGCAAACCTACGAGCAGTACTTC. The chain links TRBV6-1 to TRBJ2-7, with D unclear. CDR1 is MNHNS, CDR2 SASEGT, per germline. V lost 5 bases to trimming and J lost 2 bases, with 10 bases between them. The CDR3 totals 13 residues.

The DNA for the CDR3 is TGTGCCAGCAGCTTGGAAAACGAGCAGTACTTC. This encodes CASSLENEQYF. This rearrangement joins TRBV5-6 to TRBJ2-7; D not certain. The CDR3 runs to 11 residues. CDR1 is SGHDT and CDR2 is YYEEEE in the germline V gene. The V and J ends lost 0 bases and 5 bases respectively, with 3 bases between them.

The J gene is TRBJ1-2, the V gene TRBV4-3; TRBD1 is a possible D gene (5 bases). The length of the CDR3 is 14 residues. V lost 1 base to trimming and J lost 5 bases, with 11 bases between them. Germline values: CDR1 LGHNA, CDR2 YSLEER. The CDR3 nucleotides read TGCGCCAGCAGCCAAGGTAGACAGCTTTATGGCTACACCTTC. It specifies CASSQGRQLYGYTF.

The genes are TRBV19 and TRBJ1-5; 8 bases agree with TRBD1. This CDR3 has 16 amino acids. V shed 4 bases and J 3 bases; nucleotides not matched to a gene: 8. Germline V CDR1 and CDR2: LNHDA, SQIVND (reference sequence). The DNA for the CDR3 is TGTGCCAGTAGTACCCCAACAGGGGGTCTCAATCAGCCCCAGCATTTT. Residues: CASSTPTGGLNQPQHF.

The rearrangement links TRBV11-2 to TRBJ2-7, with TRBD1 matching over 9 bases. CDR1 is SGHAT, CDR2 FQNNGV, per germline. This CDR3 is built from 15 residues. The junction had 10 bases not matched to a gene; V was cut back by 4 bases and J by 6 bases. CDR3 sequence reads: CASSSFWTGDSEQYF. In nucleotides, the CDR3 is TGTGCCAGCAGCTCCTTCTGGACAGGGGATTCCGAGCAGTACTTC.

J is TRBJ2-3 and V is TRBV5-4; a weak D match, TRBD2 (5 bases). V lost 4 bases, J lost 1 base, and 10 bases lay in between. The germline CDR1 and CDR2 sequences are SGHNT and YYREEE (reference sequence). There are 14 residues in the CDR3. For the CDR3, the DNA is TGTGCCAGCAGCCCCCTCGGGGGCACAGATACGCAGTATTTT. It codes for CASSPLGGTDTQYF.

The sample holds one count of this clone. The CDR3 DNA reads as TGCGCCAGCAGGCCACTAGCGGGAGAGACAGATACGCAGTATTTT. Translating it yields CASRPLAGETDTQYF. The chain links TRBV5-1 to TRBJ2-3, with 11 bases matching TRBD2. CDR1 is SGHRS, CDR2 YFSETQ, per germline. The CDR3 runs to 15 residues. Germline trimming cut 5 bases from V and 3 bases from J; bases unmatched to any gene: 5. Full variable domain (missing parts from reference TRBV5-1 and TRBJ2-3): KAGVTQTPRYLIKTRGQQVTLSCSPISGHRSVSWYQQTPGQGLQFLFEYFSETQRNKGNFPGRFSGRQFSNSRSEMNVSTLELGDSALYLCASRPLAGETDTQYFGPGTRLTVL.

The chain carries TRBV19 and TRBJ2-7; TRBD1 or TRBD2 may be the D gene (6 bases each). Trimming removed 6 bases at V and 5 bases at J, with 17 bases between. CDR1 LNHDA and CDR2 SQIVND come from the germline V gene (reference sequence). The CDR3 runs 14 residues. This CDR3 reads CASSPLRGGDEQYF. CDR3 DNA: TGTGCCAGTAGCCCCCTCAGGGGAGGCGACGAGCAGTACTTC.

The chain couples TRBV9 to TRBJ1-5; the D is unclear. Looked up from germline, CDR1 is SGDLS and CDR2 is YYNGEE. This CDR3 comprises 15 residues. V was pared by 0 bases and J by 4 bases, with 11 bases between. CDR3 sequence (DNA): TGTGCCAGCAGCGTAGACGGAACGGGGAATCAGCCCCAGCATTTT. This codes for CASSVDGTGNQPQHF.

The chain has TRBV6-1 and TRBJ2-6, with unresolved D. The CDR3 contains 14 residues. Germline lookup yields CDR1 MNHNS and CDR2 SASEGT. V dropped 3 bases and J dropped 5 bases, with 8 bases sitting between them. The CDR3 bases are TGTGCCAGCAGTGATGACCTTAGGGCCAACGTCCTGACTTTC. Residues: CASSDDLRANVLTF.

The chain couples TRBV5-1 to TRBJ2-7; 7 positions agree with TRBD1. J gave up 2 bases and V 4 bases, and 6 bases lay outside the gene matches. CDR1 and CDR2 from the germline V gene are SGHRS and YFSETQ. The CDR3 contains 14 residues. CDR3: CASSRGTVTYEQYF. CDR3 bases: TGCGCCAGCAGCCGAGGGACAGTGACCTACGAGCAGTACTTC.